The entry below gives a single TCR beta chain sequence along with its context. This specimen includes other DNA sequences encoding the same CDR3. This sample stems from a study of tumor T cells in aggressive B-cell lymphoma. Assay used: immunoSEQ multiplex PCR; TCRdb lists only in-frame clones, some missing. In the table there are a few thousand clones, roughly 87% of which are singletons. Germline assignment: CDR1 SGHRS and CDR2 YFSETQ. This CDR3 spans 13 amino acids. The V and J ends lost 0 bases and 3 bases respectively, with 7 bases between them. The sequence derives from an adult with diffuse large B cell lymphoma. The chain links TRBV5-1 to TRBJ2-7; possibly TRBD2 for D (6 bases). Sample: tumor tissue. The CDR3 DNA sequence: TGCGCCAGCAGCTTGGCGGGAGTCTACGAGCAGTACTTC. As protein: CASSLAGVYEQYF.